This record looks at one T cell receptor beta chain sequence and its context. As yet, its antigen is unknown. Here immunoSEQ multiplex PCR was the method, and the copy in TCRdb shows in-frame clones only, minus some. The table includes about 58,000 clones, 81% detected once. The CDR3 spans 15 residues. J was trimmed by 2 bases and V by 6 bases; bases with no gene match: 11. Looked up from germline, CDR1 is SQVTM and CDR2 is ANQGSEA. The record originates from a study of a mutant IDH1 vaccine in newly diagnosed glioma. Noted time point: week 35, safety follow-up. All doses held 300 ug of mutant IDH1 20-mer peptide, with topical imiquimod.

Sequenced material: PBMCs, taken from a glioma patient whose treatment included an IDH1 peptide vaccine. This sequence joins TRBV29-1 and TRBJ2-7; 9 nucleotides match TRBD1. This sequence originates from a man in his forties with glioma. CDR3 residues: CSVGRDRESPYEQYF. The CDR3 region has the DNA TGCAGCGTGGGCCGGGACAGGGAATCCCCCTACGAGCAGTACTTC.